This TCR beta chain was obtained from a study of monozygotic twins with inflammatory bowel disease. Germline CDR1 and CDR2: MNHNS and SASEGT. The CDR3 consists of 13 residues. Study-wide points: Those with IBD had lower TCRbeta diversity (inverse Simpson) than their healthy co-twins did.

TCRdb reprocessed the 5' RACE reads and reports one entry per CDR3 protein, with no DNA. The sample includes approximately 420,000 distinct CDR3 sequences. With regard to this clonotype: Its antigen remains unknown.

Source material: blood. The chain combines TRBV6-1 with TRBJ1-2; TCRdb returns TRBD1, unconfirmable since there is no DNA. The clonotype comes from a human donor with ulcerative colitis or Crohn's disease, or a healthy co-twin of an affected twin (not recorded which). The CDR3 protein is CATISGRGRGYTF.